These T cell receptor beta chains were read from a single sample in a study of PD-1 blockade in classical Hodgkin lymphoma. Repertoires were generated with immunoSEQ multiplex PCR, while TCRdb's copy carries only in-frame clones and drops some. The repertoire includes around 40,000 clones, 77% of them detected once, and approximately 9.4% sits in the top ten. The sample in question was peripheral blood mononuclear cells (PBMCs), obtained before the fourth cycle of nivolumab. The source of these receptors is a human donor with classical Hodgkin lymphoma. CDR3s include the opening cysteine and the closing phenylalanine or tryptophan. Each record gives: V gene, CDR3 protein.

v_gene: TRBV28
CDR3aa: CASSGGPRGDEQYF

v_gene: TRBV9
CDR3aa: CASSVLETHNEQFF

v_gene: TRBV7-2
CDR3aa: CASSLRTSGVGENEQFF

v_gene: TRBV15
CDR3aa: CATSRADRADTEAFF

v_gene: TRBV7-9
CDR3aa: CASSPSASSYNEQFF

v_gene: TRBV11-3
CDR3aa: CASSLDSGGHNEQFF

v_gene: TRBV7-3
CDR3aa: CASSLTGADYGYTF

v_gene: TRBV18
CDR3aa: CASSSFGTGSGNTIYF

v_gene: TRBV10-2
CDR3aa: CASSGTGSYEQYF

v_gene: TRBV5-1
CDR3aa: CASSLRDRVETQYF

v_gene: TRBV27
CDR3aa: CASSFNRPAGGYEQYF

v_gene: TRBV27
CDR3aa: CASSLSRGAEKLFF

v_gene: TRBV7-2
CDR3aa: CASSLVLGQGHYEQYF

v_gene: TRBV5-1
CDR3aa: CASRESGAGAFF

v_gene: TRBV18
CDR3aa: CASSPDSSYNEQFF

v_gene: TRBV7-6
CDR3aa: CASSLRDRSSYEQYF

v_gene: TRBV2
CDR3aa: CASRNKGLLNEKLFF

v_gene: TRBV19
CDR3aa: CASSIKLAKIPEQFF

v_gene: TRBV25-1
CDR3aa: CASSGGMLDTEAFF

v_gene: TRBV7-9
CDR3aa: CASSRSFGVGNTIYF

v_gene: TRBV5-1
CDR3aa: CASSPTGSYEQYF

v_gene: TRBV4-2
CDR3aa: CASSQVGRQGRDYGYTF

v_gene: TRBV5-6
CDR3aa: CASSLVWGDTGELFF

v_gene: TRBV29-1
CDR3aa: CSVEGGRRNEQFF

v_gene: TRBV4-2
CDR3aa: CASSQDSGGSTDTQYF

v_gene: TRBV7-2
CDR3aa: CASGRRDILNSPLHF

v_gene: TRBV4-1
CDR3aa: CASSLRLTEYEQYF

v_gene: TRBV4-3
CDR3aa: CASSQDLQGTQETQYF

v_gene: TRBV9
CDR3aa: CASSDTSRSTWEWTGDNEQFF

v_gene: TRBV6-6
CDR3aa: CASSYSQSGYTF

v_gene: TRBV5-1
CDR3aa: CASSLAVGGASHEQYF

v_gene: TRBV6-5
CDR3aa: CASSYSAAGVYGYTF

v_gene: TRBV28
CDR3aa: CASRPGLADSTDTQYF

v_gene: TRBV2
CDR3aa: CASRVSNNSPLHF

v_gene: TRBV28
CDR3aa: CASSRGLTGELFF

v_gene: TRBV6-4
CDR3aa: CASSSGREGQFF

v_gene: TRBV6-5
CDR3aa: CASSYYRGAEAFF

v_gene: TRBV29-1
CDR3aa: CSVEDRGYGYTF

v_gene: TRBV6-5
CDR3aa: CATADNAGNTIYF

v_gene: TRBV18
CDR3aa: CASSLPPRQGVYGYTF

v_gene: TRBV30
CDR3aa: CAWKDRVTEKLFF

v_gene: TRBV4-3
CDR3aa: CASSRSGGSGNTIYF

v_gene: TRBV5-1
CDR3aa: CASSPAGGSYNEQFF

v_gene: TRBV27
CDR3aa: CASSLWGRSRTEAFF

v_gene: TRBV19
CDR3aa: CASSRTGNTIYF